This T cell receptor beta chain was obtained from a study of cytomegalovirus exposure and HLA in healthy donors. Study-level points and caveats: An assumption of roughly uniform sequencing depth across donors underlay the presence/absence analyses. Productive rates of about 90% or about 30% were seen for most TCR beta V segments in an earlier analysis. A missense variant in DCLRE1C was later tied to TCR beta V- and J-gene trimming.

V lost 7 bases to trimming and J lost 3 bases, with 6 bases between them. The germline gives CDR1 MNHEY, CDR2 SMNVEV (reference sequence). CDR3 size: 12 residues. A note on this clone: Antigen: not known.

PCR employed 60 Vbeta and 13 Jbeta primers. Produced via immunoSEQ multiplex PCR; TCRdb's table is partial and in-frame only. The sample includes over 150,000 clones, approximately 78% of them seen just once. What was sequenced was PBMCs. The clonotype comes from a male donor in good health and CMV-seronegative. The chain combines TRBV27 with TRBJ1-4; D unclear. The CDR3 here is CASTTANEKLFF. CDR3 bases: TGTGCCAGCACTACGGCTAATGAAAAACTGTTTTTT.